This T cell receptor beta chain was sequenced for a study of read filtering for tumor transcriptome and immune sequencing (dated by TCRdb to the early 2020s). The study in broad terms: The cohort was composed of 17 to 20 male and 14 to 15 female patients, with a mean age of approximately 62 years and an age range of about 40 to 90. The study compared TCR repertoires from targeted immune repertoire sequencing and bulk whole-transcriptome sequencing run on the same bone marrow samples. Per sample, about 3.5 to 10.27 million TCR-region mapped reads were obtained with IR-seq, compared with only roughly 85 to 1,300 with RNA-seq. Under revised international staging, fewer than ten patients fell into R-ISS I, about 17 into R-ISS II and more than five into R-ISS III. A main aim was a read-filtering strategy for immune repertoire data, specifically whether clonotypes supported by a single read should be removed. Whole-transcriptome libraries were prepared with the TruSeq RNA Access Library Prep Kit after DNase treatment. The study at large found these results: The sorted CD138-negative fraction was not purified T cells but a mixed bone marrow immune population. Removing single-read clonotypes increased the correlation between IR-seq and RNA-seq shared clonotype proportions. In IR-seq, single-read clonotypes were roughly 84% of clonotypes but approximately 4% of total reads; in RNA-seq they were roughly 72% of clonotypes and 35% to 55% of reads. Compared with RNA-seq, IR-seq captured clonotypes at much higher depth and more reliably, and a smaller IR-seq throughput was enough to identify most shared clonotypes.

Every patient had bone marrow sampled at the time of active disease. Ficoll-Hypaque density gradient centrifugation was used to isolate the bone marrow mononuclear cells. Myeloma plasma cells were removed and CD138-negative cells were collected by negative selection after labeling with CD138 magnetic microbeads on a MACS separator. Flow cytometry on an Attune NxT with CD138 antibodies was used to check the purity of the isolated cells. Total RNA was extracted with TRIzol reagent and quantified with a NanoDrop spectrophotometer. For each patient, the CD138-negative bone marrow sample underwent paired RNA-seq and IR-seq. This clonotype was seen just once. Its specific antigen is unknown. No base quality information exists; no much larger clone differs at one position. A single read constitutes weak evidence. Trimming costs V 9 bases and J 0 bases, and their ends lie 14 bases apart. The cysteine opens and the phenylalanine closes a CDR3 of 14 amino acids. The CDR3 DNA has 42 bases and is translated from base 1. CDR1 and CDR2, looked up from the germline V gene (reference sequence), are LNHDA and SQIVND.

TCR libraries were constructed from 300 to 400 ng RNA using the Immunoverse kit, and molecular barcoded adaptors covering alpha/delta and beta/gamma chains were employed. The same RNA used for transcriptome sequencing was used for TCR library preparation. An Illumina HiSeq 4000 with 2 x 150 cycles was used to sequence the TCR libraries. The authors processed their data as follows. TCR reads were aligned to human V, D, J and C references and assembled into CDR3 clonotypes with MiXCR, including quality filtering and error correction. The tcR package in R was used for analysis of clonotype counts and gene usage diversity. For inspection of raw mapping reads, RNA-seq reads were mapped by STAR aligner version 2.5.3a onto GRCh37 of the human genome. To test the effect of sequencing depth on detected clonotypes, IR-seq fastq files were randomly downsampled using Seqtk 1.3. TCRdb itself trimmed the public reads at Q25 with fastp, ran MiXCR and retained productive beta chains. Rows are combined by CDR3 protein, so each entry shows the most common genes and DNA. TCRdb's processing, not the authors', yielded these V and J calls. The sample table records about 90,000 distinct CDR3 sequences; roughly an eighth of these occur just once. The ten largest clones take up about 15% of the sample.

The receptor's source is a donor over 35 with multiple myeloma. What was sequenced was a population of CD138-negative cells sorted from bone marrow. Reading the label with the study, this specimen's cell subset or site is: bone marrow mononuclear cells depleted of CD138+ plasma/myeloma cells by negative magnetic selection. The rearranged segments are TRBV19 and TRBJ1-1; the D gene is unclear. In nucleotide form, the sequence is TGTGCCAGCCGTCCGACGGGAGTGAACACTGAAGCTTTCTTT. The translation is CASRPTGVNTEAFF.